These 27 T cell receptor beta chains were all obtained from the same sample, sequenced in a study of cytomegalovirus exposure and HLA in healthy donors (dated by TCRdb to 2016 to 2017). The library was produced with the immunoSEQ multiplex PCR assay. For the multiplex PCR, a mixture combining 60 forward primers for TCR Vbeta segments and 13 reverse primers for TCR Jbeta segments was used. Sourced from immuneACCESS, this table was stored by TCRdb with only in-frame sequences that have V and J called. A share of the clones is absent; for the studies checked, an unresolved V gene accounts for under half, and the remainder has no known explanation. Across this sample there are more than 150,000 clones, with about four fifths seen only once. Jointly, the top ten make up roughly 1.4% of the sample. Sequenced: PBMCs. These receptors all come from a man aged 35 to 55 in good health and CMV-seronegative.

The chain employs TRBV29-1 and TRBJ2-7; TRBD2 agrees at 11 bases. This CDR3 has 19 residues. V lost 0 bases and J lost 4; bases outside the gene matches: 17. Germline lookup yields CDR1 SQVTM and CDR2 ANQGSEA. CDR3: CSVEEGSLAGVGILYEQYF. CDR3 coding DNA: TGCAGCGTTGAAGAGGGGTCACTAGCGGGGGTAGGTATATTGTACGAGCAGTACTTC.

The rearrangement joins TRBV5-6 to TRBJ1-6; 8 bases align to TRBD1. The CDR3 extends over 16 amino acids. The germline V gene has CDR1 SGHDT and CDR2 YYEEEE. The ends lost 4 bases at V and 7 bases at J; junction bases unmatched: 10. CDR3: CASSQDREGRNSPLHF. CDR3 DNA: TGTGCCAGCAGCCAGGACAGGGAGGGTCGGAATTCACCCCTCCACTTT.

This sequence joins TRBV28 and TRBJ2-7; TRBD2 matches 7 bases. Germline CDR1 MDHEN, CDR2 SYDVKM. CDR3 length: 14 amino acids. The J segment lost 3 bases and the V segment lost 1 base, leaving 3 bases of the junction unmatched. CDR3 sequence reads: CASSLLREDYEQYF. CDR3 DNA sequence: TGTGCCAGCAGTTTATTACGGGAGGACTACGAGCAGTACTTC. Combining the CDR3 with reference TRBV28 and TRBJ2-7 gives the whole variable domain DVKVTQSSRYLVKRTGEKVFLECVQDMDHENMFWYRQDPGLGLRLIYFSYDVKMKEKGDIPEGYSVSREKKERFSLILESASTNQTSMYLCASSLLREDYEQYFGPGTRLTVT.

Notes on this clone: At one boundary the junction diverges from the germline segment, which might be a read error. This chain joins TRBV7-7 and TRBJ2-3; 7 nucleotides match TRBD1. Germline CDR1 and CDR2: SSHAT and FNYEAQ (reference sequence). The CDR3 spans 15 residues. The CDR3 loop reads CASSLGGQSTDTQYF. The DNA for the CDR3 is TGTGCTAGCAGCTTAGGGGGACAGAGCACAGATACGCAGTATTTT.

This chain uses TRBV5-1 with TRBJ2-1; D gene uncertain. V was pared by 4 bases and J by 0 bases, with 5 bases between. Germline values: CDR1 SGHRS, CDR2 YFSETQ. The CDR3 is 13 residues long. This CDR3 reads CASSPGSYNEQFF. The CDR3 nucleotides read TGCGCCAGCAGCCCCGGCTCCTACAATGAGCAGTTCTTC. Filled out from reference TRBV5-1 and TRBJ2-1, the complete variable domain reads KAGVTQTPRYLIKTRGQQVTLSCSPISGHRSVSWYQQTPGQGLQFLFEYFSETQRNKGNFPGRFSGRQFSNSRSEMNVSTLELGDSALYLCASSPGSYNEQFFGPGTRLTVL.

This CDR3 is CASSLGLAGGREQFF. CDR3 DNA: TGCGCCAGCAGCTTGGGGCTAGCGGGGGGGAGGGAGCAGTTCTTC. This sequence joins TRBV5-1 and TRBJ2-1, with 12 bases fitting TRBD2. Germline V lookup: CDR1 SGHRS, CDR2 YFSETQ. The CDR3 contains 15 residues. The V gene end was trimmed by 0 bases and the J gene end by 10 bases; junction bases not matched to a gene: 5.

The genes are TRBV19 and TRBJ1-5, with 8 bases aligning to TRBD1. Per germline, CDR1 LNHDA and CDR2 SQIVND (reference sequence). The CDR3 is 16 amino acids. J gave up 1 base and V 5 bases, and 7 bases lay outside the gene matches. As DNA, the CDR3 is TGTGCCAGTAGTTTTACGGACAGGGAGAGCAATCAGCCCCAGCATTTT. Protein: CASSFTDRESNQPQHF.

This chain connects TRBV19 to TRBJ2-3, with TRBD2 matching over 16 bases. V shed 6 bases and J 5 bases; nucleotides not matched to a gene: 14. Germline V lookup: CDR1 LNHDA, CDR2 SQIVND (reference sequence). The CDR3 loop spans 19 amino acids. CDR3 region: CASRSLSGTSGGAGDTQYF. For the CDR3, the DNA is TGTGCCAGTAGGTCTTTGTCCGGGACTAGCGGGGGGGCCGGAGATACGCAGTATTTT.

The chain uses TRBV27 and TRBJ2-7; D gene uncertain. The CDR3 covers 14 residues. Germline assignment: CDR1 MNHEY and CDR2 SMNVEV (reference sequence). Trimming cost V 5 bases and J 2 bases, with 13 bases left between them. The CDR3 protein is CASSPTRPPYEQYF. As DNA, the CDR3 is TGTGCCAGCAGTCCGACAAGGCCCCCCTACGAGCAGTACTTC.

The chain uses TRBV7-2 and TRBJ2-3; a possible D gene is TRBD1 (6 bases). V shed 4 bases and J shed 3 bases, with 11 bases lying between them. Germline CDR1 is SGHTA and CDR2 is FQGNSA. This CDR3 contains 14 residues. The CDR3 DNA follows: TGTGCCAGCAGCTCCACAGGGAGTACAGATACGCAGTATTTT. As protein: CASSSTGSTDTQYF.

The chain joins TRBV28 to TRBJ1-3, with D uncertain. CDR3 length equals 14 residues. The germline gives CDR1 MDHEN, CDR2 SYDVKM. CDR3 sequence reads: CVSTLRDGVDTIYF. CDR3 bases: TGTGTCTCCACTCTGCGGGATGGCGTAGACACCATATATTTT.

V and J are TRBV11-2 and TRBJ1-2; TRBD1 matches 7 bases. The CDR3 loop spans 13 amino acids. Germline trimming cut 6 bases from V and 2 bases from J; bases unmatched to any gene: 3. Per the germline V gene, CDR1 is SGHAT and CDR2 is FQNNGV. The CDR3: CASSLDRNYGYTF. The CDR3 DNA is TGTGCCAGCAGTTTGGACAGGAACTATGGCTACACCTTC.

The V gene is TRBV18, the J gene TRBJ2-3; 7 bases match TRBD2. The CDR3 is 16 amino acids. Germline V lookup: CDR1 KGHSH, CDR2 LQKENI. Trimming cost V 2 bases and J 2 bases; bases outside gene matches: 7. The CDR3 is CASSPGTNRYTDTQYF. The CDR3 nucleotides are TGTGCCAGCTCACCAGGGACTAATCGCTACACAGATACGCAGTATTTT.

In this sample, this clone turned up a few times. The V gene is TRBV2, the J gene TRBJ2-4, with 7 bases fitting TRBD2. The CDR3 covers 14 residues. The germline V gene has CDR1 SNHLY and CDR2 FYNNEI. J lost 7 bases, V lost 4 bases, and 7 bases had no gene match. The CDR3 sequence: CASSVPGRLNIQYF. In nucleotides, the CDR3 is TGTGCCAGCAGTGTACCCGGGAGGTTGAACATTCAGTACTTC. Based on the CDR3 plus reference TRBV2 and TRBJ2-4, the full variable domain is EPEVTQTPSHQVTQMGQEVILRCVPISNHLYFYWYRQILGQKVEFLVSFYNNEISEKSEIFDDQFSVERPDGSNFTLKIRSTKLEDSAMYFCASSVPGRLNIQYFGAGTRLSVL.

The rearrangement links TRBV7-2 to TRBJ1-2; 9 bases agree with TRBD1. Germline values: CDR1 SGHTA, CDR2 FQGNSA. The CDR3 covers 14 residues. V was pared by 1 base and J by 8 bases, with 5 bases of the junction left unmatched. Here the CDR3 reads CASSLGTGASGYTF. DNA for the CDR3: TGTGCCAGCAGCTTAGGGACAGGGGCTAGCGGCTACACCTTC.

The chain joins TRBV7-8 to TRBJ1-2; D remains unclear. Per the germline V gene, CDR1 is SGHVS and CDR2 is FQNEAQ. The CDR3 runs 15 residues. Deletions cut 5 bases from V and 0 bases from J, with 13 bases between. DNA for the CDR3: TGTGCCAGCAGCCCCGAGGCTTTGACTAACTATGGCTACACCTTC. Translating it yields CASSPEALTNYGYTF.

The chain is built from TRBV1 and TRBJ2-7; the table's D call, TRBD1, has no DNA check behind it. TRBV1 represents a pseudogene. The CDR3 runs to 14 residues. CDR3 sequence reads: CTSSRTEYSYEQYF. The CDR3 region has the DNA TGCACCAGCAGCCGTACAGAATACTCCTACGAGCAGTACTTC.

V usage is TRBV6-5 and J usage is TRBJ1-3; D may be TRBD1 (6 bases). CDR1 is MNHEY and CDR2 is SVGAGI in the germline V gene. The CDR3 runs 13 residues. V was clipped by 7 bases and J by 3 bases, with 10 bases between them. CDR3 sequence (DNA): TGTGCCAGCAAGAGGGGGTTTGGAAACACCATATATTTT. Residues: CASKRGFGNTIYF.

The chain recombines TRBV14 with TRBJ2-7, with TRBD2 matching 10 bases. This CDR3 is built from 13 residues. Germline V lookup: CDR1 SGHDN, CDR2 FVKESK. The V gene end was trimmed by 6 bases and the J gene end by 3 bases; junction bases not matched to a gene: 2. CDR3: CASRLAGNYEQYF. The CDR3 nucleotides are TGTGCCAGCAGACTAGCGGGAAACTACGAGCAGTACTTC.

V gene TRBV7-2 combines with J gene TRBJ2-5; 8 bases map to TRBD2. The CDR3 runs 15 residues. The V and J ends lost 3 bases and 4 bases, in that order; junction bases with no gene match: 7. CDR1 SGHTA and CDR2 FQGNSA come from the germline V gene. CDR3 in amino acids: CASSFNRGGRETQYF. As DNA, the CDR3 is TGTGCCAGCAGCTTCAATCGGGGGGGGCGAGAGACCCAGTACTTC.

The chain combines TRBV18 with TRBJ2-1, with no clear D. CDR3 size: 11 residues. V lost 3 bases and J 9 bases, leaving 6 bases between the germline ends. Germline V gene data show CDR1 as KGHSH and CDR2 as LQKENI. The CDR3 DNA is TGTGCCAGCTCACCCTCAGGTGAGCAGTTCTTC. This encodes CASSPSGEQFF.

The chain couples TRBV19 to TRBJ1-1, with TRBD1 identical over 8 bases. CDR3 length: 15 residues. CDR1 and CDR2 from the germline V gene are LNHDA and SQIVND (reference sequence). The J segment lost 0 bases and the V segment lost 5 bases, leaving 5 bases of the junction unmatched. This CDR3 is CASSGDRSMNTEAFF. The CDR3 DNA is TGTGCCAGTAGTGGGGACAGGAGTATGAACACTGAAGCTTTCTTT.

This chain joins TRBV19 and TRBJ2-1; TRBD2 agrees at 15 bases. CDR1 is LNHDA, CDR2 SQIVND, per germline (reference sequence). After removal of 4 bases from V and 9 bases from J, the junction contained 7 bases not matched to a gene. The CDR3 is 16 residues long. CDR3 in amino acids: CASSTPGLAGGIEQFF. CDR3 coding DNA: TGTGCCAGTAGTACTCCGGGACTAGCGGGAGGTATTGAGCAGTTCTTC.

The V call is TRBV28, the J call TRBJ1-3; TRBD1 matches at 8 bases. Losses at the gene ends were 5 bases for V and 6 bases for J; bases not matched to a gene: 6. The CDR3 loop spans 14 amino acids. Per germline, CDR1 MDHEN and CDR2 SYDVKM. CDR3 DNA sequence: TGTGCCAGCAGTAGGCAGGGGGCTGTAAACACCATATATTTT. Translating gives CASSRQGAVNTIYF.

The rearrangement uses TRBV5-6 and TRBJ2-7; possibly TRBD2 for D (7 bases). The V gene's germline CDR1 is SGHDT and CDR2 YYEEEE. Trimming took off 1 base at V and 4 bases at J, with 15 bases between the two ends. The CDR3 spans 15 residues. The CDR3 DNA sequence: TGTGCCAGCAGCTTGAGGGGGGGCGAGTCGTACGAGCAGTACTTC. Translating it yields CASSLRGGESYEQYF.

CDR3: CASSSPTPGHNNEQFF. In DNA, the CDR3 is TGTGCCAGCAGTTCCCCAACCCCGGGACACAACAATGAGCAGTTCTTC. The J gene is TRBJ2-1, the V gene TRBV28, with D tentatively TRBD1 (6 bases). Germline V gene lookup returns CDR1 MDHEN and CDR2 SYDVKM. This CDR3 spans 16 amino acids. V lost 4 bases and J 5 bases, leaving 18 bases between the germline ends.

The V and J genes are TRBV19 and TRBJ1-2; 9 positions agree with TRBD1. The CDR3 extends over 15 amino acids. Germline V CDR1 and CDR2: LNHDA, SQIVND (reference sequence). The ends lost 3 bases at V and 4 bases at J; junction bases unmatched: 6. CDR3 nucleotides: TGTGCCAGTAGTATGACAGGGGGAAAGTCCTATGGCTACACCTTC. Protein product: CASSMTGGKSYGYTF.